Detailed here is one T cell receptor (beta chain). The clone's antigen remains unknown. The data belong to a study of T cells expressing NK-cell markers (dated by TCRdb to the early 2020s). Concerning the study at large: TCR beta-chain repertoires were profiled in sorted CD3+CD56+NKG2C+, CD3+CD56+NKG2C- and CD3+CD56-NKG2C+ T-cell subsets from several donors. Seven of the eight sequenced donors were HCMV-seropositive and one was HCMV-seronegative. The eight sequenced donors were randomly selected healthy volunteers, three men and five women. The libraries were sequenced on Illumina HiSeq 2000/2500, MiSeq or NextSeq, producing 2 x 150 bp reads. The full study reports these points: For roughly 6 donors, the dominant CD3+CD56+NKG2C+ clonotypes were among the top 10 CD8+ clonotypes and accounted for about 1.0-8% of CD8+ T cells. Those dominant clonotypes were again the most abundant among CD3+CD56-NKG2C+ cells in a few donors, at about 25-65%. It remained unclear whether the expanded NKG2C-expressing T cell clones were specific for HCMV antigens.

A commercial ELISA kit detecting HCMV-specific IgG in serum was used to determine HCMV serostatus. Ficoll density gradient centrifugation was used to isolate peripheral blood mononuclear cells from blood. TCRdb shows the sequencer as Illumina HiSeq 2000. The TCR beta cDNA libraries were made using 5'RACE template switching, a step that added both a universal primer site and unique molecular identifiers. cDNA synthesis was primed from the TCR beta constant segment and was followed by two successive PCR amplification steps. As for the original processing: MIGEC was used to demultiplex reads and group the reads by UMI, and MiTCR was used to assemble and quantify clonotypes. To exclude erroneous sequences, only TCR cDNA sequences supported by at least two reads were retained. The tcR package was used for downstream repertoire analysis, with clonotypes matched between fractions based on CDR3 nucleotide sequence plus V segment. VDJmatch was used to annotate antigen specificity against VDJdb, with one amino acid substitution in CDR3 allowed. Each CDR3 protein sequence appears as one entry after TCRdb reprocessed the reads, and no DNA is included. The authors' filters were not applied to this entry. The sample table holds roughly 450,000 distinct CDR3 sequences. Over 1.3% of the sample comes from the top ten.

Spanning cysteine to phenylalanine, the CDR3 consists of 18 amino acids. A DNA sequence was not provided. Taken from the germline V gene (reference sequence), the CDR1 and CDR2 loops are LGHDT and YNNKEL. The sequenced sample was blood T cells: a sorted CD56 or NKG2C T cell subset, CD4+ or CD8+ T cells, or bulk PBMC T cells (not recorded which). The clonotype comes from a woman in her forties or fifties in good health. Donor details come from another sample of the same person, matched by shared clones. The chain links TRBV3-1 with TRBJ2-2; TCRdb returns TRBD2, unconfirmable since there is no DNA. CDR3 reads: CASSQKIRLAGDTGELFF.